The T cell receptor beta chain described here comes from a study of blood T cell repertoires in COVID-19. The cohort comprised adults aged roughly 18 to 95 years residing in 20 to 25 US areas. CDR1 is MGHRA and CDR2 is YSYEKL in the germline V gene. The length of the CDR3 is 15 residues. Losses at the gene ends were 2 bases for V and 7 bases for J; bases not matched to a gene: 9. Authors' analysis steps: Amplifying reference gene primers gave estimates of nucleated cell counts. TCRdb's copy holds only in-frame clones and misses some; the assay was immunoSEQ multiplex PCR. V and J calls and clone size are as listed in that table; D and trimming were resolved from the DNA. The table has fewer than 400,000 clones, about 87% seen once.

The receptor was isolated from a woman aged 45-60 years who had recovered from COVID-19. The sample taken for sequencing was PBMCs or T cells enriched from blood (not recorded which). This chain uses TRBV4-1 with TRBJ1-1, with 8 nucleotides matching TRBD1. The CDR3 DNA sequence: TGCGCCAGCAGCCAACCGAAGACAGGGGTAATTGAAGCTTTCTTT. This gives the protein CASSQPKTGVIEAFF.